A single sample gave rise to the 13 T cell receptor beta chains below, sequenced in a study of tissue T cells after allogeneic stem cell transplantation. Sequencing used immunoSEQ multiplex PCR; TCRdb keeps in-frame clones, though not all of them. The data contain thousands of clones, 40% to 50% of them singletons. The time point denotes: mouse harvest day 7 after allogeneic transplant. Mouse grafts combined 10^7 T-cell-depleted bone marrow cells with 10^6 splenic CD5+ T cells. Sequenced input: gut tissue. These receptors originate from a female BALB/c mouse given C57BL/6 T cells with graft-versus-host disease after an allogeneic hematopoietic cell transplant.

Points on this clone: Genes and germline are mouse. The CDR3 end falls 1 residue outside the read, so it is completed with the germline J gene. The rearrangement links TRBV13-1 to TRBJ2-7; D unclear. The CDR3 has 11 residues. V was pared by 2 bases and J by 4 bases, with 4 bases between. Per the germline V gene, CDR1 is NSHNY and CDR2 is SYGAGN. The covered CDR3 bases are TGTGCCAGCAGTGAAGGGTATGAACAGTAC. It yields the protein CASSEGYEQY. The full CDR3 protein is CASSEGYEQYF.

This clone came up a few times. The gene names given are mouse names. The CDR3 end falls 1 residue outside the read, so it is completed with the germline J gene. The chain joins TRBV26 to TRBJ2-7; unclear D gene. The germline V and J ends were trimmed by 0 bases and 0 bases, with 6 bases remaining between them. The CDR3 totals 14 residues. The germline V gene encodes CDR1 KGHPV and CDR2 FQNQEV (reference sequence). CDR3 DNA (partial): TGTGCCAGCAGTCTGTCCAGGAGCTCCTATGAACAGTAC. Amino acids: CASSLSRSSYEQY. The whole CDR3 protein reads CASSLSRSSYEQYF.

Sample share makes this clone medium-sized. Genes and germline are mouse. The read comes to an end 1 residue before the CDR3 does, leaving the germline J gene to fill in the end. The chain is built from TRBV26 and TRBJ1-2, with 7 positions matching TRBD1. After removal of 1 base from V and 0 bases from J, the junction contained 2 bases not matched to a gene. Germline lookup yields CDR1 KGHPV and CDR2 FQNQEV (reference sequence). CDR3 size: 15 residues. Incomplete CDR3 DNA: TGTGCCAGCAGTCTGTTTGGGACAGCAAACTCCGACTACACC. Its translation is CASSLFGTANSDYT. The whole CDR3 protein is CASSLFGTANSDYTF.

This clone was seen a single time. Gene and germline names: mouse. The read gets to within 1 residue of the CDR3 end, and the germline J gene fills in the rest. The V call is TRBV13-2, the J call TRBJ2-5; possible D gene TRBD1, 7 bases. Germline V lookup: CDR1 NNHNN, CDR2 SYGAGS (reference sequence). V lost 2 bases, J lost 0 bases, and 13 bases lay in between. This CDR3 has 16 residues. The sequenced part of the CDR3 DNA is TGTGCCAGCGGTGAACCCAGGGGGGTTAACCAAGACACCCAGTAC. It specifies CASGEPRGVNQDTQY. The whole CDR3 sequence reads CASGEPRGVNQDTQYF.

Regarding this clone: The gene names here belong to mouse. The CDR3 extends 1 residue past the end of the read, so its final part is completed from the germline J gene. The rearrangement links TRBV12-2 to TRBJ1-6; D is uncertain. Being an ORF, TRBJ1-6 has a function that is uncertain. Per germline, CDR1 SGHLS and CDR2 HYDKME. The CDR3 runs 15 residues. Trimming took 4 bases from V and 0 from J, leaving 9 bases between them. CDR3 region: CASSLALSYNSPLYF. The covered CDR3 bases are TGTGCCAGCTCCCTGGCACTTTCCTATAATTCGCCCCTCTAC.

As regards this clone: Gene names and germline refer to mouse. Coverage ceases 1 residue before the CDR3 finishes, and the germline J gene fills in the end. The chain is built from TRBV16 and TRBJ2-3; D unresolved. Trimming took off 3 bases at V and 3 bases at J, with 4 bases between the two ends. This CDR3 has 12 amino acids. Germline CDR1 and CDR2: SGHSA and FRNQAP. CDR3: CASSLGAETLYF. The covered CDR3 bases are TGTGCAAGCAGCTTGGGAGCAGAAACGCTGTAT.

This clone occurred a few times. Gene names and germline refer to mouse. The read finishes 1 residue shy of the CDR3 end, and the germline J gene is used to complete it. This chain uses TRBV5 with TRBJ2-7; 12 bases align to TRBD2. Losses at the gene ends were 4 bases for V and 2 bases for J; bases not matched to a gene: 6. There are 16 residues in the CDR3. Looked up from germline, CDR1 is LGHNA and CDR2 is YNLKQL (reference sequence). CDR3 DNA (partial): TGTGCCAGCAGCCCCCGGGACTGGGGGGCCCCCTATGAACAGTAC. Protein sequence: CASSPRDWGAPYEQY. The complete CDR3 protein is CASSPRDWGAPYEQYF.

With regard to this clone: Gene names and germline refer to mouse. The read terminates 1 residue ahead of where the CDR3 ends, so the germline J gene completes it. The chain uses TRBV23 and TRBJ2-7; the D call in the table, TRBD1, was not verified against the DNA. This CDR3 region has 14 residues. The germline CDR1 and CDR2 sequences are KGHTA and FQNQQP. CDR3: CSSSQSYRGYEQYF. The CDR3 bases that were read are TGCTCCAGCAGTCAATCTTACAGGGGTTATGAACAGTAC.

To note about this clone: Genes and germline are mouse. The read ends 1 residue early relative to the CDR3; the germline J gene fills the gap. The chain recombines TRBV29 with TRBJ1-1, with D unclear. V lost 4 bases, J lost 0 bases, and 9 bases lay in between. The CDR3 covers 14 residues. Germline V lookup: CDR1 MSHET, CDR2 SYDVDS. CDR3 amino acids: CASSSDNANTEVFF. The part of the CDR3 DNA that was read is TGTGCTAGCAGTTCCGACAATGCAAACACAGAAGTCTTC.

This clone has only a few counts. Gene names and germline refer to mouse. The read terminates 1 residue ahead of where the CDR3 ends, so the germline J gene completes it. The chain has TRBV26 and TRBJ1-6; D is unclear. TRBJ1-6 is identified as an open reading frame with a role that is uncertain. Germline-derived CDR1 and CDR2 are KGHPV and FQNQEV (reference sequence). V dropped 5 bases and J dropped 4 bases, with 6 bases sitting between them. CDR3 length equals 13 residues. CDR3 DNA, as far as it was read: TGTGCCAGCAGTGAAGGGTATAATTCGCCCCTCTAC. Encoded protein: CASSEGYNSPLY. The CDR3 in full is CASSEGYNSPLYF.

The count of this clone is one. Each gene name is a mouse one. Partial CDR3 DNA: TGTGCCAGCTCTCTAGGGGGGCGCGGGAATGAACAGTAC. Translated, it gives CASSLGGRGNEQY. In full, the CDR3 reads CASSLGGRGNEQYF. The chain uses TRBV12-1 and TRBJ2-7, with D perhaps matching TRBD2 (7 bases). The sequenced fragment ends 1 residue before the CDR3 boundary, so the rest is inferred from the germline J gene. V dropped 1 base and J dropped 5 bases, with 14 bases sitting between them. This CDR3 has 14 residues. The germline gives CDR1 SGHSN, CDR2 HYEKVE.

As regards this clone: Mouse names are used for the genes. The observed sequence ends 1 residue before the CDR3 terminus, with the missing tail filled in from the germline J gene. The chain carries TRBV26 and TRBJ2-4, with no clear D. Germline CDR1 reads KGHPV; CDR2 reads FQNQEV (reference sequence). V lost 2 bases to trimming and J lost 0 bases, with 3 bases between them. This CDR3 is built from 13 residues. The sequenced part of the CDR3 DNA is TGTGCCAGCAGTCTGGATAGTCAAAACACCTTGTAC. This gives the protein CASSLDSQNTLY. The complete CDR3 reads CASSLDSQNTLYF. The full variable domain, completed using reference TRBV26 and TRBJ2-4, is NSKVIQTPRYLVKGQGQKAKMRCIPEKGHPVVFWYQQNKNNEFKFLINFQNQEVLQQIDMTEKRFSAECPSNSPCSLEIQSSEAGDSALYLCASSLDSQNTLYFGAGTRLSVL.

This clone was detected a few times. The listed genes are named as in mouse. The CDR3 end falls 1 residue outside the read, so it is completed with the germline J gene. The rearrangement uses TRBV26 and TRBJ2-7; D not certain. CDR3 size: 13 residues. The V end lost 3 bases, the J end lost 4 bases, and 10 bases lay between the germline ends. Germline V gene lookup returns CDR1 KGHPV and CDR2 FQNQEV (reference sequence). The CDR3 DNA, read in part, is TGTGCCAGCAGTCTCTCGCAACCTTATGAACAGTAC. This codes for CASSLSQPYEQY. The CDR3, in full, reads CASSLSQPYEQYF.